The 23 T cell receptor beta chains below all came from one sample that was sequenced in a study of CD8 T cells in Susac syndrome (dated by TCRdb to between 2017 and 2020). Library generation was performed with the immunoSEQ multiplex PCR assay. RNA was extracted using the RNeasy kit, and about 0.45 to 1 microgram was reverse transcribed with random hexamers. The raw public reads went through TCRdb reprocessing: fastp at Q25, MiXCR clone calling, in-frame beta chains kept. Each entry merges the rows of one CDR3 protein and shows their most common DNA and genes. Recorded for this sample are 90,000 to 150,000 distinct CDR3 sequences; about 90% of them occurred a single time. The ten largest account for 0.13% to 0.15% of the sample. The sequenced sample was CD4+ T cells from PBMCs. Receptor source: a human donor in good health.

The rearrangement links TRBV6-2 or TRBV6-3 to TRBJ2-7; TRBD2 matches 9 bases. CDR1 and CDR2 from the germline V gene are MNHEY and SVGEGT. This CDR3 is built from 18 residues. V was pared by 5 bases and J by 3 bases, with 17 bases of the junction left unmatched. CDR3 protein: CASSPTPGLAIRFYEQYF. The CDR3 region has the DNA TGTGCCAGCAGTCCGACTCCGGGACTAGCTATCCGGTTCTACGAGCAGTACTTC.

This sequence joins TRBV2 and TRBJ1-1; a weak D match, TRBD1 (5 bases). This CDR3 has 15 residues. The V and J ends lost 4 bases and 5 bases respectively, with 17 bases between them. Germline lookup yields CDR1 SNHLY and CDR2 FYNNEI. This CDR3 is CASSVYRGGGTEAFF. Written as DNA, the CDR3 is TGTGCCAGCAGTGTGTACCGGGGCGGGGGAACTGAAGCTTTCTTT.

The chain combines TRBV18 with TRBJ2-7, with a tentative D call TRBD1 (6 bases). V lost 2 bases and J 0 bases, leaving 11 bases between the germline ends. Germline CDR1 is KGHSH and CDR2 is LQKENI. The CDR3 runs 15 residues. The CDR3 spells CASSPLGGASYEQYF. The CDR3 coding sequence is TGTGCCAGCTCACCATTAGGGGGAGCCTCCTACGAGCAGTACTTC.

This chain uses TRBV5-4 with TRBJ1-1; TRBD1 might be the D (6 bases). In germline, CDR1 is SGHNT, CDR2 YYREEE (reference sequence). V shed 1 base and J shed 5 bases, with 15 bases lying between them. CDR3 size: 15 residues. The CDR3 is CASSLPGQKITEAFF. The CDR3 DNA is TGTGCCAGCAGCTTGCCGGGACAAAAAATAACTGAAGCTTTCTTT.

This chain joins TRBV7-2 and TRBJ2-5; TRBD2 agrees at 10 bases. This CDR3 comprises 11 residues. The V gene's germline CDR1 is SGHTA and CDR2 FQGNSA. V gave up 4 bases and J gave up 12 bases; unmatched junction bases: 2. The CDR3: CASSSLAGEYF. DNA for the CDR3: TGTGCCAGCAGCTCCCTAGCGGGGGAGTACTTC. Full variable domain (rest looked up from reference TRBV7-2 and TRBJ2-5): GAGVSQSPSNKVTEKGKDVELRCDPISGHTALYWYRQSLGQGLEFLIYFQGNSAPDKSGLPSDRFSAERTGGSVSTLTIQRTQQEDSAVYLCASSSLAGEYFGPGTRLLVL.

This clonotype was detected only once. The CDR3 loop is CAALGASGPQETQYF. The CDR3 nucleotides are TGTGCCGCCCTGGGGGCTAGCGGGCCCCAAGAGACCCAGTACTTC. This chain links TRBV7-2 with TRBJ2-5; the match to TRBD2 covers 8 bases. Germline CDR1 and CDR2: SGHTA and FQGNSA. Trimming cost V 11 bases and J 1 base; bases outside gene matches: 12. The CDR3 length is 15 residues. The full variable domain, with the rest looked up from reference TRBV7-2 and TRBJ2-5, is GAGVSQSPSNKVTEKGKDVELRCDPISGHTALYWYRQSLGQGLEFLIYFQGNSAPDKSGLPSDRFSAERTGGSVSTLTIQRTQQEDSAVYLCAALGASGPQETQYFGPGTRLLVL.

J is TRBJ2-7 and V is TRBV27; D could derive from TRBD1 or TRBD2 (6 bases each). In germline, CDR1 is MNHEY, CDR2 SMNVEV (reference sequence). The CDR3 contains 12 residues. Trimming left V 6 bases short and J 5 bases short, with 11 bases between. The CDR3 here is CASRWGANEQYF. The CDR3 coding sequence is TGTGCCAGCAGATGGGGGGCAAACGAGCAGTACTTC.

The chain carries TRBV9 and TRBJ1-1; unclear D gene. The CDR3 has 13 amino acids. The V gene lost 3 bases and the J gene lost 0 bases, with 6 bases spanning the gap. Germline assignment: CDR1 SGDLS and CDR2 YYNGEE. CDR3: CASSGTVNTEAFF. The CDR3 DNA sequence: TGTGCCAGCAGCGGTACAGTGAACACTGAAGCTTTCTTT.

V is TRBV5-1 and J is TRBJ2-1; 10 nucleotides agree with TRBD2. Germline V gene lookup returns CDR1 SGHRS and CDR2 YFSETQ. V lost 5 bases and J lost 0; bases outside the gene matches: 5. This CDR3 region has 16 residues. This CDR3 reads CASSSLAGASYNEQFF. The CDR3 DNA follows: TGCGCCAGCAGTTCTCTAGCGGGGGCCTCCTACAATGAGCAGTTCTTC.

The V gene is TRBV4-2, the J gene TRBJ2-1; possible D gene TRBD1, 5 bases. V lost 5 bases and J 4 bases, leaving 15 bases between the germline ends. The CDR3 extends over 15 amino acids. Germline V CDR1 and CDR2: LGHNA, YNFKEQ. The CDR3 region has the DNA TGTGCCAGCAGCAAACACCAGGGCAGTTACAATGAGCAGTTCTTC. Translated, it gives CASSKHQGSYNEQFF.

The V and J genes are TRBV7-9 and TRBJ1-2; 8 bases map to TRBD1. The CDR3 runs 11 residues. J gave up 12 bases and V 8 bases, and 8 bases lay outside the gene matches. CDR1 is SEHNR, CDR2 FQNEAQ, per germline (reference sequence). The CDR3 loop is CASETDREHTF. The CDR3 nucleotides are TGTGCCAGCGAGACGGACAGGGAACACACCTTC.

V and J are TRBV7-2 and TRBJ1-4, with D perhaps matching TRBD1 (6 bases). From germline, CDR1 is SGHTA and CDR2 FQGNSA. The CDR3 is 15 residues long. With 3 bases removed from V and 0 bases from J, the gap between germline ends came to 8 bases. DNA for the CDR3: TGTGCCAGCAGCTTTGGGACACCAACTAATGAAAAACTGTTTTTT. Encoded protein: CASSFGTPTNEKLFF. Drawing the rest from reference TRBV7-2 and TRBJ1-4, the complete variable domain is GAGVSQSPSNKVTEKGKDVELRCDPISGHTALYWYRQSLGQGLEFLIYFQGNSAPDKSGLPSDRFSAERTGGSVSTLTIQRTQQEDSAVYLCASSFGTPTNEKLFFGSGTQLSVL.

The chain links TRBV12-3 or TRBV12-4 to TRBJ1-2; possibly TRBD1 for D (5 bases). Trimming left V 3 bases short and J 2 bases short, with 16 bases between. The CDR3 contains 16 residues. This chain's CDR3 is CASSLVSGNGNYGYTF. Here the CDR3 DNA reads TGTGCCAGCAGTTTGGTATCAGGGAATGGGAACTATGGCTACACCTTC.

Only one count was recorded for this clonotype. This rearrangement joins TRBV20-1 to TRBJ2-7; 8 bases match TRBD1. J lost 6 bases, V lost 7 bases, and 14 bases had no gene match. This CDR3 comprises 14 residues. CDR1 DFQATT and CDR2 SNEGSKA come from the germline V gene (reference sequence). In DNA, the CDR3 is TGCAGTGTCGGACAGGGTGGACCCCTTGCCGAGCAGTACTTC. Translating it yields CSVGQGGPLAEQYF.

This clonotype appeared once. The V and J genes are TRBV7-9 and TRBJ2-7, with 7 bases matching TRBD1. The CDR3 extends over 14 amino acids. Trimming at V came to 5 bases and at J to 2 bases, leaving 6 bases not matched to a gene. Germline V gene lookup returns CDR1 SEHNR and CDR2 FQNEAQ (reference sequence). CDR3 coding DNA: TGTGCCAGCAGCGGGCGACAGGGTACCTACGAGCAGTACTTC. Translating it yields CASSGRQGTYEQYF.

CDR3 DNA: TGCAGCGGTCGGGCCCAAGAGACCCAGTACTTC. It specifies CSGRAQETQYF. The J gene is TRBJ2-5, the V gene TRBV29-1; no definite D call. The CDR3 length is 11 residues. Germline-derived CDR1 and CDR2 are SQVTM and ANQGSEA. V lost 7 bases and J 1 base, leaving 7 bases between the germline ends.

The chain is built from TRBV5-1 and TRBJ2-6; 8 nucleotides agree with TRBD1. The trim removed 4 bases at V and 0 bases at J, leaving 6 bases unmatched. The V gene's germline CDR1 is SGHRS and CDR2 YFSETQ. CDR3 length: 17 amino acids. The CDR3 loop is CASSKDGTGSGANVLTF. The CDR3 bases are TGCGCCAGCAGCAAGGACGGGACAGGCTCTGGGGCCAACGTCCTGACTTTC.

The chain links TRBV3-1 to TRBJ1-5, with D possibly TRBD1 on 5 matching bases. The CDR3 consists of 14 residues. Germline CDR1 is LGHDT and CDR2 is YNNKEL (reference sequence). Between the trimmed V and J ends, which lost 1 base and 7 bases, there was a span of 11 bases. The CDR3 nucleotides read TGTGCCAGCAGCCAAGTGGCAGGGAGACAGCCCCAGCATTTT. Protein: CASSQVAGRQPQHF.

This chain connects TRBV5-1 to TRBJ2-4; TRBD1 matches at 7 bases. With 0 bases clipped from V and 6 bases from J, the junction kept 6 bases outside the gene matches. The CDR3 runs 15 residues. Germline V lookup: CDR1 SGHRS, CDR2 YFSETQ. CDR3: CASSLDTGDRNIQYF. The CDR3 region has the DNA TGCGCCAGCAGCTTGGATACAGGGGACCGAAACATTCAGTACTTC.

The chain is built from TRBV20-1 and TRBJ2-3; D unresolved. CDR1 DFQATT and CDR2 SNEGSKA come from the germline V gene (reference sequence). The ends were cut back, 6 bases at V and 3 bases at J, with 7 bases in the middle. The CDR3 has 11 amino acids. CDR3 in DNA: TGCAGTGCAGCGATTACAGATACGCAGTATTTT. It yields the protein CSAAITDTQYF.

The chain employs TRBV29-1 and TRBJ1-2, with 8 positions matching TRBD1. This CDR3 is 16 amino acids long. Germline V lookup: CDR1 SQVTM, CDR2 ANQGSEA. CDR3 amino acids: CSVNGDRGGIFRGYTF. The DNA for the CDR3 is TGCAGTGTTAATGGAGACAGGGGCGGGATCTTTCGGGGCTACACCTTC.

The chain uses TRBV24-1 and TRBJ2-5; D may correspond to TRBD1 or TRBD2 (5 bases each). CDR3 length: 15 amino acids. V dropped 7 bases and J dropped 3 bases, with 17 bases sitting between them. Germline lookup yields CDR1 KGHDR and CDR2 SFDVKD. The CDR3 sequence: CATSAGTVLEETQYF. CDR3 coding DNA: TGTGCCACCAGCGCCGGGACGGTATTAGAAGAGACCCAGTACTTC.

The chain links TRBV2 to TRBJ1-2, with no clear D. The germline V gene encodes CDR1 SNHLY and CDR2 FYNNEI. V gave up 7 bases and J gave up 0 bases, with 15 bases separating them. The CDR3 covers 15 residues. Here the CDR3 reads CASNGQVEANYGYTF. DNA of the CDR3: TGTGCCAGCAATGGGCAGGTGGAGGCTAACTATGGCTACACCTTC.